The source of this TCR beta chain is a study of Ad26.COV2.S vaccination and SARS-CoV-2 variants (dated by TCRdb to the early 2020s). Regarding the study in general: Donors in the vaccine arm were drawn from COV1001, a phase I-IIa trial of Ad26.COV2.S in healthy adults that was multicentre, randomized, double-blind and placebo-controlled. Ad26.COV2.S was given intramuscularly at 5x10^10 or 1x10^11 viral particles, as a single shot or as two shots 56 days apart. The TCR-sequenced set comprised roughly 30 samples: some 19 Ad26.COV2.S vaccine recipients, 5 placebo recipients and 8 SARS-CoV-2 convalescent individuals. Trial participants were randomized into five groups of five, in which low-dose or high-dose Ad26.COV2.S was given once or twice, or placebo was given on both occasions. TCRbeta repertoire sequencing served as the tool for gauging how specific and how broad the SARS-CoV-2-reactive T cell receptors were following Ad26.COV2.S vaccination. Investigators remained blinded to trial group allocation during experiments and outcome assessment.

General conclusions and limits of the study: The study lacked the statistical power to compare responses across vaccine doses or regimens. After vaccination, spike-specific CD8+ and CD4+ T cell responses were reported to show substantial breadth. Higher spike-specific TCR breadth was observed in Ad26.COV2.S recipients than in placebo recipients (P = 0.0014). Comparable non-spike TCR breadth was observed between vaccine and placebo recipients, consistent with only spike being contained in the vaccine. The authors noted that the TCR breadth and depth analyses may have underestimated total T cell responses.

Note on this clone: Its cognate antigen has yet to be identified. There are no base qualities to consult, and no much larger clone falls within one base.

The CDR3 goes from the cysteine to the phenylalanine over 14 residues. Only the CDR3 DNA stays, 42 bases, in frame from base 1. In the paper's terms, the treatment or condition label means: around 19 received Ad26.COV2.S at low or high dose, single or two shots; roughly 5 received placebo; per-sample allocation not given. For vaccine and placebo recipients, the sequenced repertoires came from samples collected on day 63 after the first injection. Between 29 July and 7 August 2020, Cohort 1b enrolled around 24 adults aged 18-55 years at one site in Boston, USA. Ad26.COV2.S was a replication-incompetent adenovirus type 26 vector that expressed a prefusion-stabilized SARS-CoV-2 spike protein derived from the original Wuhan strain. TCRbeta CDR3 regions were sequenced with the immunoSEQ Assay. After extraction, genomic DNA underwent amplification by bias-controlled multiplex PCR, followed by high-throughput sequencing. The original methods were these. To quantify the absolute abundance of each unique TCRbeta CDR3 region, sequences were collapsed and filtered. T cell fraction was estimated by normalizing TCRbeta template counts to usable DNA, which was measured by amplifying reference genes present in all nucleated cells. Repertoire TCRs were annotated as SARS-CoV-2-specific when V gene, CDR3 amino acid sequence and J gene were exactly matched to a known reactive TCR set. MIRA supplied the reference SARS-CoV-2 TCR set, which was filtered for enrichment in COVID-19-positive ImmuneCODE repertoires so that public or cross-reactive TCRs were removed. Using the MIRA antigens, annotated TCRs were further analysed by specific ORF or by position within an ORF. Breadth was defined as the number of annotated unique rearrangements divided by the total number of unique productive rearrangements, and depth was defined as the summed frequency of the annotated unique rearrangements. Two-sided Wilcoxon rank-sum tests were used to compare TCR breadth between groups. TCRdb holds this immuneACCESS table with in-frame rearrangements only. Some clones are missing; in checked studies, unresolved V genes explain under half, and the rest has no known cause. V, J and clone size are taken as reported in that table, and D and trimming were inferred from the DNA itself. The table for this sample lists 400,000 or so clones; approximately 86% of them were counted only once. The ten largest clones add up to under 4% of the sample.

The TCR originated in a person between 18 and 65 years old who received the Ad26.COV2.S COVID-19 vaccine or a placebo. Sequencing was performed on peripheral blood, taken in a trial of Ad26.COV2.S vaccine versus placebo. The rearranged chain carries TRBV21-1 and TRBJ1-1. TRBV21-1 constitutes a pseudogene. The nucleotide sequence is TGTGCCAGCACCTCTTTGGGTGAGAACACTGAAGCTTTCTTT. The encoded protein is CASTSLGENTEAFF.